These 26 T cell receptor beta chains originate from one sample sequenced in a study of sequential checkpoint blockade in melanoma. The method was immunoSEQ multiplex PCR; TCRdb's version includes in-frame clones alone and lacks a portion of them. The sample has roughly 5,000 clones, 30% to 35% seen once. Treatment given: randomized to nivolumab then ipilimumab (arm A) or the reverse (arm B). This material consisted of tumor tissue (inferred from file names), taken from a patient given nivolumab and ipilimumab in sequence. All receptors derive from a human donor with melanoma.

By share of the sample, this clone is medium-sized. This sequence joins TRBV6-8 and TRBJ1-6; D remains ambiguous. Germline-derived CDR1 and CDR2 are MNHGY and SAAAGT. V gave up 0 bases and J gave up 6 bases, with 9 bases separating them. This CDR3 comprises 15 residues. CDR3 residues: CASSYSMAANSPLHF. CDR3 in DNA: TGTGCCAGCAGTTACTCGATGGCAGCTAATTCACCCCTCCACTTT.

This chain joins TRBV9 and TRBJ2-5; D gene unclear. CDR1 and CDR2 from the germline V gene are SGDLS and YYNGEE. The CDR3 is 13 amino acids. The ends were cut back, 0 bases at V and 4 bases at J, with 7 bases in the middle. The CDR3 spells CASSVDLRETQYF. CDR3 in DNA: TGTGCCAGCAGCGTAGACCTCCGAGAGACCCAGTACTTC. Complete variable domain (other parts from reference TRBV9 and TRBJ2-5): DSGVTQTPKHLITATGQRVTLRCSPRSGDLSVYWYQQSLDQGLQFLIQYYNGEERAKGNILERFSAQQFPDLHSELNLSSLELGDSALYFCASSVDLRETQYFGPGTRLLVL.

The CDR3 DNA reads TGCAGCGTTGAAGTGGGACAGGGCCAAGAGACCCAGTACTTC. It is translated as CSVEVGQGQETQYF. This chain links TRBV29-1 with TRBJ2-5; 9 nucleotides line up with TRBD1. CDR1 and CDR2 from the germline V gene are SQVTM and ANQGSEA. J was trimmed by 1 base and V by 1 base; bases with no gene match: 1. The length of the CDR3 is 14 residues.

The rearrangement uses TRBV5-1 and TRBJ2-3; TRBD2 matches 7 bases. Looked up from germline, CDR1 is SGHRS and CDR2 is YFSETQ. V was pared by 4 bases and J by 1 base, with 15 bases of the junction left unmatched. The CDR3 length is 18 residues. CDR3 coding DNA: TGCGCCAGCAGCCGCCTGGCTAGCGGATCCCCGGGCACAGATACGCAGTATTTT. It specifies CASSRLASGSPGTDTQYF. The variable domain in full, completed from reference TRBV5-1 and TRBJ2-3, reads KAGVTQTPRYLIKTRGQQVTLSCSPISGHRSVSWYQQTPGQGLQFLFEYFSETQRNKGNFPGRFSGRQFSNSRSEMNVSTLELGDSALYLCASSRLASGSPGTDTQYFGPGTRLTVL.

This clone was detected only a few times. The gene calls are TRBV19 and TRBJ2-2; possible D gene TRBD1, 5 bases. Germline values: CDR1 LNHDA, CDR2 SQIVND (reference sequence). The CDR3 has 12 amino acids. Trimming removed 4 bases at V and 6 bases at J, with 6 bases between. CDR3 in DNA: TGTGCCAGTAGTAGGGGCCCCGGGGAGCTGTTTTTT. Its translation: CASSRGPGELFF.

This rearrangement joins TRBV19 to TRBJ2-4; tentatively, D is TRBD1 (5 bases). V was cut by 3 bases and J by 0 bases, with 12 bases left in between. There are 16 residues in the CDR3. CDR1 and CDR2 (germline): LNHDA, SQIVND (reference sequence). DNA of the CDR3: TGTGCCAGTAGTATTCAAGGGGTGGGAGCCAAAAACATTCAGTACTTC. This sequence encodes CASSIQGVGAKNIQYF.

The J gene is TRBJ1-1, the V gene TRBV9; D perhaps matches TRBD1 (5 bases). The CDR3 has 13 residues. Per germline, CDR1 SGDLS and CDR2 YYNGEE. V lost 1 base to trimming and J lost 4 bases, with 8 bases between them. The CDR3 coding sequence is TGTGCCAGCAGCGTATCGGGGGGCACTGAAGCTTTCTTT. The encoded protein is CASSVSGGTEAFF.

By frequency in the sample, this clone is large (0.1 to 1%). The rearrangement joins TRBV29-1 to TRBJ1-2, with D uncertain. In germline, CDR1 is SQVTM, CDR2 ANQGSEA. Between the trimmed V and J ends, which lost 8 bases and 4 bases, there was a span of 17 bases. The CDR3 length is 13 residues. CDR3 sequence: CSSGPDTSYGYTF. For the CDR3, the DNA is TGCAGCTCCGGGCCCGACACCTCCTATGGCTACACCTTC.

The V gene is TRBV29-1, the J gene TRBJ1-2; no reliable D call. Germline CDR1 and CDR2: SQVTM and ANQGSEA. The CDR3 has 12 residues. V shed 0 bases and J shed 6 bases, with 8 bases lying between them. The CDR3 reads CSVEDLRNGYTF. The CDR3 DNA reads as TGCAGCGTTGAAGATTTAAGAAATGGCTACACCTTC.

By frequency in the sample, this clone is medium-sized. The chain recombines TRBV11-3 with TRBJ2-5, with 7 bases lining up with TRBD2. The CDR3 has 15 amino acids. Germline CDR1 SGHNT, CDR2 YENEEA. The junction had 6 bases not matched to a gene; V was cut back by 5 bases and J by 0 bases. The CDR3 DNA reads TGTGCCAGCAGCCCCTCTGGGAGGGACCAAGAGACCCAGTACTTC. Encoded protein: CASSPSGRDQETQYF.

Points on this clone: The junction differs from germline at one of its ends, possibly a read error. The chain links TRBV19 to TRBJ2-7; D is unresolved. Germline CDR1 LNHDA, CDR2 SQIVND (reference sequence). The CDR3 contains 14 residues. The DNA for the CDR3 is TGTGCCAGTAGTCTAGAGGTCACCTCCTACGAGCAGTACTTC. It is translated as CASSLEVTSYEQYF.

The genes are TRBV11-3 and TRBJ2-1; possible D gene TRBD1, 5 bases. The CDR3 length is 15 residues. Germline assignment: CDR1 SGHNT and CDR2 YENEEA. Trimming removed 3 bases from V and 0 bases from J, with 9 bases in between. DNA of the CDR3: TGTGCCAGCAGCTTCAGGGTTAGCTCCTACAATGAGCAGTTCTTC. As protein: CASSFRVSSYNEQFF.

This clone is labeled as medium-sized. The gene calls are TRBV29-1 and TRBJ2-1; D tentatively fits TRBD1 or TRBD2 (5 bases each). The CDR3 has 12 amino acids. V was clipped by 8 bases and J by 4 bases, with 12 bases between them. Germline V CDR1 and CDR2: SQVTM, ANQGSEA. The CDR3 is CSLSWGYNEQFF. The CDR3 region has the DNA TGCAGCCTAAGTTGGGGGTACAATGAGCAGTTCTTC.

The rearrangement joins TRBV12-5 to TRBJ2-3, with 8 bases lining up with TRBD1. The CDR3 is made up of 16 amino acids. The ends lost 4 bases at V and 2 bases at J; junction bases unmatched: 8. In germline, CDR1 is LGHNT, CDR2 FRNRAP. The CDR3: CASGYQGARVTDTQYF. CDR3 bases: TGTGCTAGTGGTTACCAGGGGGCGCGGGTCACAGATACGCAGTATTTT.

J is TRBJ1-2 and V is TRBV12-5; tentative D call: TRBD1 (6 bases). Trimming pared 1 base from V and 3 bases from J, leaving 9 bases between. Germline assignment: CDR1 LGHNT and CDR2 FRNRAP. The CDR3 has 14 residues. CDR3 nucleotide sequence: TGTGCTAGTGGTTTGGGGGACATCTACTATGGCTACACCTTC. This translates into CASGLGDIYYGYTF.

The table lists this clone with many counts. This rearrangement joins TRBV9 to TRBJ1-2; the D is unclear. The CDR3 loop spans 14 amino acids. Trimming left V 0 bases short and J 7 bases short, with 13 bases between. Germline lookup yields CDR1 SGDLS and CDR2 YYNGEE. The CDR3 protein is CASSVDNRDFGYTF. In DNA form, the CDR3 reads TGTGCCAGCAGCGTAGATAACCGCGACTTTGGCTACACCTTC.

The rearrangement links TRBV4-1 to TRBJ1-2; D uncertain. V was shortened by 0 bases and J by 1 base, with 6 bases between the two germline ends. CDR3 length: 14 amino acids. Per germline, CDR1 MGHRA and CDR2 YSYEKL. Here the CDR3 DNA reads TGCGCCAGCAGCCAAGATGAGGTTAACTATGGCTACACCTTC. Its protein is CASSQDEVNYGYTF.

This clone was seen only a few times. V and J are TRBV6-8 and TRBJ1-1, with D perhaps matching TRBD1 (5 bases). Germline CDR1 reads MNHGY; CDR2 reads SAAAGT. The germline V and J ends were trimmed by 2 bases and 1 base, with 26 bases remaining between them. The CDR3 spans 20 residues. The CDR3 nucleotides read TGTGCCAGCAGTTACGATGGTAGGGGCCTCCTGACTGGAAGGAACACTGAAGCTTTCTTT. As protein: CASSYDGRGLLTGRNTEAFF.

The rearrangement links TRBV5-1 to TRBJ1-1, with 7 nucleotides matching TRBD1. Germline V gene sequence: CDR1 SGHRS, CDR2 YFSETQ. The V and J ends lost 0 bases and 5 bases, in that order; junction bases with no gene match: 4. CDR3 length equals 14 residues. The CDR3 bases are TGCGCCAGCAGCTTGGACGCCAGGGGGACTGAAGCTTTCTTT. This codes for CASSLDARGTEAFF.

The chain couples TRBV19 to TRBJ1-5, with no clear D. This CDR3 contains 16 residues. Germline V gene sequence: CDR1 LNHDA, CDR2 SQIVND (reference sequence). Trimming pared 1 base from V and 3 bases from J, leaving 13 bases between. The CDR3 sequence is CASSIALGNNNQPQHF. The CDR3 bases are TGTGCCAGTAGTATAGCTTTAGGGAATAACAATCAGCCCCAGCATTTT.

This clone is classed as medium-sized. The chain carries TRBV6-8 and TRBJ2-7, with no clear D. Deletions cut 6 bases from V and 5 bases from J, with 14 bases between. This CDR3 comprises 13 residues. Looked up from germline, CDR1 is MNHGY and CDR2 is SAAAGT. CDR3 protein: CASSLGLSNEQYF. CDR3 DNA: TGTGCCAGCAGCCTCGGGCTTTCGAACGAGCAGTACTTC.

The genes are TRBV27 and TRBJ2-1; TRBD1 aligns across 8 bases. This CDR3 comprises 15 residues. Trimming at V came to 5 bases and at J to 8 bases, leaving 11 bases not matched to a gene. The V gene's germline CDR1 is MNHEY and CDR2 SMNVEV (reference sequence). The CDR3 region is CASSPGTGPRHEQFF. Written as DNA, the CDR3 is TGTGCCAGCAGTCCCGGGACAGGTCCACGGCATGAGCAGTTCTTC.

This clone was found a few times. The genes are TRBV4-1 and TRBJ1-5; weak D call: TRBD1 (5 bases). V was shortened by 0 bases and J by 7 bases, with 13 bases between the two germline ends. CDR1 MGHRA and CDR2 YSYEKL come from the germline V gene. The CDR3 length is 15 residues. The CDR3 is CASSQEGSGRQPQHF. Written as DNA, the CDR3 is TGCGCCAGCAGCCAAGAGGGATCAGGGCGACAGCCCCAGCATTTT.

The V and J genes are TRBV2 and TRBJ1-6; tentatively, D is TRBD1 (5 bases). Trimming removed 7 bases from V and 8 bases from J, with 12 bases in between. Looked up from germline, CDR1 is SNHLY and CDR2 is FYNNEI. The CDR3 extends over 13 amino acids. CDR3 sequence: CASMGTRDSPLHF. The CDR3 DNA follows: TGTGCCAGCATGGGGACGAGGGATTCACCCCTCCACTTT.

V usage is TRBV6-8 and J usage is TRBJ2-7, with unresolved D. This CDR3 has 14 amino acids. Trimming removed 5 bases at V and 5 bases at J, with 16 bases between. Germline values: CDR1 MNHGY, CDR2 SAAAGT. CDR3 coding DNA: TGTGCCAGCAGTACCTTTGGTGCAGCCGACGAGCAGTACTTC. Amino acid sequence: CASSTFGAADEQYF.

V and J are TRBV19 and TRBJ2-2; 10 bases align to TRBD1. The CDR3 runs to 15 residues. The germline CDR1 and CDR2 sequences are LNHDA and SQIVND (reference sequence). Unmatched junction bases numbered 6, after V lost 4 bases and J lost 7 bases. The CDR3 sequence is CASSNPGQGFGELFF. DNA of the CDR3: TGTGCCAGTAGTAATCCGGGACAGGGGTTCGGGGAGCTGTTTTTT.